Below are 21 T cell receptor beta chains sequenced from a single sample in a study of blood T cell repertoires in COVID-19. TCRdb keeps only in-frame clones here, not all; method: immunoSEQ multiplex PCR. Here the sample spans approximately 90,000 clones, 60% to 85% being singletons. The sequencing sample was made of peripheral blood. Receptors were obtained from a human donor in a cohort sampled during active COVID-19.

The chain combines TRBV28 with TRBJ2-1; possible D gene TRBD1, 6 bases. This CDR3 region has 17 residues. Germline CDR1 MDHEN, CDR2 SYDVKM. V lost 3 bases to trimming and J lost 2 bases, with 17 bases between them. CDR3 DNA: TGTGCCAGCAGTTTCGGCGTCTCAGGGGTCGCCTACAATGAGCAGTTCTTC. Translated, it gives CASSFGVSGVAYNEQFF.

The chain couples TRBV7-6 to TRBJ2-3, with a tentative D call TRBD2 (6 bases). Germline CDR1 SGHVS, CDR2 FNYEAQ. V lost 5 bases and J lost 6, with 21 bases in between. The CDR3 is 16 amino acids. The CDR3 spells CASSRTGSPSSDTQYF. DNA of the CDR3: TGTGCCAGCAGCCGAACCGGGAGCCCAAGCTCCGATACGCAGTATTTT.

The chain combines TRBV10-3 with TRBJ1-4; the D is unclear. The length of the CDR3 is 13 residues. Germline V gene lookup returns CDR1 ENHRY and CDR2 SYGVKD. V was cut by 4 bases and J by 5 bases, with 8 bases left in between. The CDR3 DNA reads as TGTGCCATCAGTGTCAGTCAGAATGAAAAACTGTTTTTT. Protein product: CAISVSQNEKLFF.

The J gene is TRBJ2-7, the V gene TRBV10-3; 16 bases map to TRBD2. After removal of 8 bases from V and 5 bases from J, the junction contained 9 bases not matched to a gene. The CDR3 covers 16 residues. In germline, CDR1 is ENHRY, CDR2 SYGVKD. CDR3 loop: CAISPGLAGGPHEQYF. CDR3 nucleotide sequence: TGTGCCATCTCCCCGGGACTAGCGGGAGGGCCGCACGAGCAGTACTTC.

V usage is TRBV19 and J usage is TRBJ1-2; possible D gene TRBD1, 5 bases. This CDR3 is built from 13 residues. Germline CDR1 is LNHDA and CDR2 is SQIVND (reference sequence). Trimming took off 1 base at V and 6 bases at J, with 9 bases between the two ends. The DNA for the CDR3 is TGTGCCAGTAGTATAGGGACATCTAATGGCTACACCTTC. It yields the protein CASSIGTSNGYTF.

The chain has TRBV28 and TRBJ1-3; 7 nucleotides align to TRBD1. The CDR3 extends over 15 amino acids. Germline CDR1 reads MDHEN; CDR2 reads SYDVKM. The V and J ends lost 5 bases and 4 bases, in that order; junction bases with no gene match: 8. The CDR3 sequence: CASSDRGLGGNTIYF. The CDR3 nucleotides are TGTGCCAGCAGTGATAGGGGGCTCGGAGGAAACACCATATATTTT.

This chain connects TRBV5-4 to TRBJ1-4; 9 positions match TRBD1. This CDR3 is built from 15 residues. The germline CDR1 and CDR2 sequences are SGHNT and YYREEE (reference sequence). The ends lost 4 bases at V and 8 bases at J; junction bases unmatched: 9. The CDR3 nucleotides are TGTGCCAGCAGCGACCACAGGGGGCGGAAAGAAAAACTGTTTTTT. It translates to CASSDHRGRKEKLFF.

The rearrangement joins TRBV19 to TRBJ1-4; TRBD1 agrees at 7 bases. Germline V gene sequence: CDR1 LNHDA, CDR2 SQIVND (reference sequence). This CDR3 is built from 14 residues. Trimming at V came to 7 bases and at J to 7 bases, leaving 9 bases not matched to a gene. The CDR3, as DNA: TGTGCCAGTACCCCCGGCAGGGGGAGTGAAAAACTGTTTTTT. It translates to CASTPGRGSEKLFF.

V gene TRBV6-5 combines with J gene TRBJ2-1, with 10 bases that match TRBD2. Germline V CDR1 and CDR2: MNHEY, SVGAGI. This CDR3 is 15 amino acids long. Trimming cost V 4 bases and J 2 bases; bases outside gene matches: 2. This CDR3 is CASSWTSGAYNEQFF. CDR3 nucleotides: TGTGCCAGCAGTTGGACTAGCGGAGCCTACAATGAGCAGTTCTTC.

This chain uses TRBV6-5 with TRBJ1-2; unclear D gene. The germline V gene has CDR1 MNHEY and CDR2 SVGAGI. This CDR3 has 15 residues. Between the trimmed V and J ends, which lost 3 bases and 5 bases, there was a span of 16 bases. CDR3 DNA: TGTGCCAGCAGTTATTCCCGGGTGGGGAGATATGGCTACACCTTC. It specifies CASSYSRVGRYGYTF.

The genes are TRBV28 and TRBJ2-7; no reliable D call. Germline-derived CDR1 and CDR2 are MDHEN and SYDVKM. CDR3 length: 14 residues. V lost 6 bases and J lost 5, with 17 bases in between. This CDR3 reads CASRPVARSHEQYF. DNA for the CDR3: TGTGCCAGCAGACCCGTGGCCAGGTCCCACGAGCAGTACTTC.

The V call is TRBV7-2, the J call TRBJ2-3; tentatively, D is TRBD2 (6 bases). Germline assignment: CDR1 SGHTA and CDR2 FQGNSA. The CDR3 covers 17 residues. V was clipped by 5 bases and J by 0 bases, with 18 bases between them. The CDR3 sequence: CASSQYGSWVSTDTQYF. CDR3 sequence (DNA): TGTGCCAGCAGCCAATACGGGAGCTGGGTAAGCACAGATACGCAGTATTTT.

The chain has TRBV10-2 and TRBJ1-3; 8 bases align to TRBD1. The V segment lost 6 bases and the J segment 4 bases; nucleotides outside the gene matches: 5. The CDR3 sequence is 14 residues long. Looked up from germline, CDR1 is WSHSY and CDR2 is SAAADI. This chain's CDR3 is CASRETGEGNTIYF. The CDR3 region has the DNA TGCGCCAGCAGAGAGACAGGGGAAGGAAACACCATATATTTT.

This clone showed up just once. The rearrangement uses TRBV10-3 and TRBJ1-1; 7 bases match TRBD1. The CDR3 has 16 amino acids. The V gene end was trimmed by 6 bases and the J gene end by 0 bases; junction bases not matched to a gene: 10. The germline gives CDR1 ENHRY, CDR2 SYGVKD. The CDR3 loop is CAIRTGKALLNTEAFF. The DNA of the CDR3 is TGTGCCATCAGGACAGGGAAGGCCCTCCTGAACACTGAAGCTTTCTTT.

The genes are TRBV6-2 or TRBV6-3 and TRBJ2-3; a weak D match, TRBD2 (5 bases). The germline gives CDR1 MNHEY, CDR2 SVGEGT. This CDR3 is built from 15 residues. Trimming removed 2 bases at V and 6 bases at J, with 15 bases between. The CDR3 here is CASSYRGQWRDTQYF. DNA of the CDR3: TGTGCCAGCAGTTACCGAGGGCAGTGGAGGGATACGCAGTATTTT.

The table lists this clone with a count of one. This chain links TRBV6-2 or TRBV6-3 with TRBJ2-5; D is uncertain. Germline-derived CDR1 and CDR2 are MNHEY and SVGEGT. The CDR3 has 19 residues. Trimming removed 2 bases from V and 5 bases from J, with 27 bases in between. The CDR3 DNA is TGTGCCAGCAGTTACGTTCCTGGGCTGTCGACAAACTTCTTGGAGACCCAGTACTTC. This gives the protein CASSYVPGLSTNFLETQYF.

This clone appeared once. The V gene is TRBV21-1, the J gene TRBJ2-7; the DNA was not used to check the table's D call, TRBD2. TRBV21-1 is termed a pseudogene. This CDR3 comprises 14 residues. The CDR3 nucleotides are TGTGCCAGCAGCCGGCTAGGAAGCTCCTACGAGCAGTACTTC. It codes for CASSRLGSSYEQYF.

The chain employs TRBV7-2 and TRBJ1-2; D uncertain. The V gene lost 5 bases and the J gene lost 6 bases, with 16 bases spanning the gap. Germline loops: CDR1 SGHTA, CDR2 FQGNSA. The CDR3 loop spans 14 amino acids. The CDR3 reads CASSPLASPNGYTF. In nucleotides, the CDR3 is TGTGCCAGCAGCCCCCTGGCCTCCCCAAATGGCTACACCTTC.

The count of this clone is one. The CDR3 nucleotides read TGCGCCAGCAGCTTGGAGGGGGACCCTGGAAACACCATATATTTT. The encoded protein is CASSLEGDPGNTIYF. V and J are TRBV5-1 and TRBJ1-3; a weak D match, TRBD1 (6 bases). Germline V lookup: CDR1 SGHRS, CDR2 YFSETQ. Between the trimmed V and J ends, which lost 0 bases and 2 bases, there was a span of 9 bases. The CDR3 loop spans 15 amino acids.

The V and J genes are TRBV28 and TRBJ1-1, with D possibly TRBD1 on 6 matching bases. V shed 4 bases and J shed 1 base, with 13 bases lying between them. This CDR3 spans 15 amino acids. CDR1 is MDHEN, CDR2 SYDVKM, per germline. CDR3 amino acids: CASSSTGKANTEAFF. CDR3 bases: TGTGCCAGCAGTTCGACAGGTAAGGCGAACACTGAAGCTTTCTTT.

This clone was counted a few times. The DNA of the CDR3 is TGTGCCAGCAGCTACTCACAGGGTAACTATGGCTACACCTTC. It specifies CASSYSQGNYGYTF. V and J are TRBV5-6 and TRBJ1-2; D is possibly TRBD1 (6 bases). The V end lost 3 bases, the J end lost 1 base, and 10 bases lay between the germline ends. The CDR3 covers 14 residues. Germline values: CDR1 SGHDT, CDR2 YYEEEE. Full variable domain (missing parts from reference TRBV5-6 and TRBJ1-2): DAGVTQSPTHLIKTRGQQVTLRCSPKSGHDTVSWYQQALGQGPQFIFQYYEEEERQRGNFPDRFSGHQFPNYSSELNVNALLLGDSALYLCASSYSQGNYGYTFGSGTRLTVV.